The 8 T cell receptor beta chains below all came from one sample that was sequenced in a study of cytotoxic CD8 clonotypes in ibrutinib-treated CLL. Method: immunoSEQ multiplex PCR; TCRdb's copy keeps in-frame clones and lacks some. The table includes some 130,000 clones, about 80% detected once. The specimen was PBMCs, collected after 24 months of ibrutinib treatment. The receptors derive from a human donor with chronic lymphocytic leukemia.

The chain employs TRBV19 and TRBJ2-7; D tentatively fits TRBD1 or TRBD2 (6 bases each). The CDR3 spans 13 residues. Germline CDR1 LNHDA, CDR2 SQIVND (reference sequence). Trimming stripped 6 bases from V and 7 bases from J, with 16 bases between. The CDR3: CASRPQGGFEQYF. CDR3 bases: TGTGCCAGTAGACCACAAGGGGGGTTTGAGCAGTACTTC.

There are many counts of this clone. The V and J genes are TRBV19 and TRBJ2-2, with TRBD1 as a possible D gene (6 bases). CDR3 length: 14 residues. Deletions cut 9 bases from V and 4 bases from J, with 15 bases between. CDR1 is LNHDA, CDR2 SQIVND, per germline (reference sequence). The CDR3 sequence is CASRTGIPTGELFF. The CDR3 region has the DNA TGTGCCAGCCGAACAGGGATACCCACCGGGGAGCTGTTTTTT.

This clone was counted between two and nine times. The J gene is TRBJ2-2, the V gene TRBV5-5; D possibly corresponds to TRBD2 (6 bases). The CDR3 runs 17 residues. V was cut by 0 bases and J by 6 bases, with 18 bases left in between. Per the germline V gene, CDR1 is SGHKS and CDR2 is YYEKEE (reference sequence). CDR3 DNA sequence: TGTGCCAGCAGCTTGGTGGGGCGAGCGGGTTTTCCCGGGGAGCTGTTTTTT. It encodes CASSLVGRAGFPGELFF.

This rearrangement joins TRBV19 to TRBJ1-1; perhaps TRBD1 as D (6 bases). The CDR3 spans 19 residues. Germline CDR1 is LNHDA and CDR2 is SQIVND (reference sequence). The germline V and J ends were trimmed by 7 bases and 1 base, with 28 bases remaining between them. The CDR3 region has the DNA TGTGCCAGTACCCCCCGGGGCCTTACAGGGCCAAGGGGGAACACTGAAGCTTTCTTT. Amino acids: CASTPRGLTGPRGNTEAFF.

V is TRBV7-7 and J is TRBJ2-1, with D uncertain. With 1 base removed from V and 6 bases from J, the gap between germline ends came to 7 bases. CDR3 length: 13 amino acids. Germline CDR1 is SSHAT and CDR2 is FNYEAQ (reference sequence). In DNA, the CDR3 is TGTGCCAGCAGCTTAGGTGCTGTCAATGAGCAGTTCTTC. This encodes CASSLGAVNEQFF.

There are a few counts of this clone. The CDR3 bases are TGTGCCAGCAGCCCCTCCCGGGATGAAAAACTGTTTTTT. It is translated as CASSPSRDEKLFF. This sequence joins TRBV5-4 and TRBJ1-4; D unclear. Per the germline V gene, CDR1 is SGHNT and CDR2 is YYREEE (reference sequence). Trimming shortened V by 4 bases and J by 6 bases, and 10 bases separated the two germline ends. CDR3 size: 13 residues.

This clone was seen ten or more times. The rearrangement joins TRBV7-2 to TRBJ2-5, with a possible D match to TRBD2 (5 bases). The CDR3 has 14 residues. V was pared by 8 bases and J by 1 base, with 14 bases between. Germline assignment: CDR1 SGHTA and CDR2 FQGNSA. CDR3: CASSPGGTQETQYF. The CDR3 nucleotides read TGTGCCAGCTCCCCCGGAGGTACCCAAGAGACCCAGTACTTC. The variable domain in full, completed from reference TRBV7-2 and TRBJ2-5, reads GAGVSQSPSNKVTEKGKDVELRCDPISGHTALYWYRQSLGQGLEFLIYFQGNSAPDKSGLPSDRFSAERTGGSVSTLTIQRTQQEDSAVYLCASSPGGTQETQYFGPGTRLLVL.

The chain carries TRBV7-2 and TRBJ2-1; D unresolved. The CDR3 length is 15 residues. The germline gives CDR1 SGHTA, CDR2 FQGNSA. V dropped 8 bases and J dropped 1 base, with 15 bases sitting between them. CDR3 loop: CASASWASSYNEQFF. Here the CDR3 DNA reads TGTGCCAGCGCCAGCTGGGCTAGTTCCTACAATGAGCAGTTCTTC.